This T cell receptor (beta chain) was captured in a study of identical twins. General study findings and limits: Invariant MAIT and iNKT cells may have partly biased zero-insertion analyses. Weaker excess twin sharing was seen among beta out-of-frame sequences.

The length of the CDR3 is 14 residues. J gave up 4 bases and V 4 bases, and 2 bases lay outside the gene matches. In germline, CDR1 is LGHNA, CDR2 YSLEER. This clonotype was picked up many times. Its antigen remains unidentified. Template switching added a universal primer site; cDNA carried unique molecular identifiers. TCRdb itself ran the 5' RACE reads through MiXCR, one entry per CDR3 protein. The sample shows fewer than 500,000 distinct CDR3 sequences, roughly an eighth of them seen only once. These data also formed part of another study, on yellow fever vaccine responses in identical twins. This second report adds: Twins reportedly had a vaccine T cell response that seemed partly convergent, partly personalized.

The receptor was isolated from a woman younger than 30 in good health. Sample: CD4+ T cells sorted from blood. The chain recombines TRBV4-3 with TRBJ2-7; 12 bases are a match to TRBD2. CDR3 in amino acids: CASSRLAGDYEQYF. CDR3 in DNA: TGCGCCAGCAGCCGACTAGCGGGAGATTACGAGCAGTACTTC.